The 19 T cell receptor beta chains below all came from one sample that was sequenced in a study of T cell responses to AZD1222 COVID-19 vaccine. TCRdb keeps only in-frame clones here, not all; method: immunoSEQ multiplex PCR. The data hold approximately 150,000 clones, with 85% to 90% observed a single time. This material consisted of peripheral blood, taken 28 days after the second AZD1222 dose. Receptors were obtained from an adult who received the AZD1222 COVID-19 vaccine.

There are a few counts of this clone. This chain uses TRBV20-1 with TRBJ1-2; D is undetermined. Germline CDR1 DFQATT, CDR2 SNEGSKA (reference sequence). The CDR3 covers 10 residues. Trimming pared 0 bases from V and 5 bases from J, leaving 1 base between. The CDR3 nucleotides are TGCAGTGCTAGAGATTATGGCTACACCTTC. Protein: CSARDYGYTF.

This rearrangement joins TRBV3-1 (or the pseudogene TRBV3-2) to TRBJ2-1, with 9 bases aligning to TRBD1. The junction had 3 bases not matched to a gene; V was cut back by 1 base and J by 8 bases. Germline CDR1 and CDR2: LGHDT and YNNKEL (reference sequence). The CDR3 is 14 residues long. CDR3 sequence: CASSQGTGVHEQFF. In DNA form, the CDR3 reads TGTGCCAGCAGCCAAGGGACAGGGGTTCATGAGCAGTTCTTC.

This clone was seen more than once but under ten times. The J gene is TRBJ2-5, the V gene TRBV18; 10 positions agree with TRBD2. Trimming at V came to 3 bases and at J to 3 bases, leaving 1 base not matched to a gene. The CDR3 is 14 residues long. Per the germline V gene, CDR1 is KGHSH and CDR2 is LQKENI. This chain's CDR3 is CASSPTSGKETQYF. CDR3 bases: TGTGCCAGCTCACCTACTAGCGGGAAAGAGACCCAGTACTTC. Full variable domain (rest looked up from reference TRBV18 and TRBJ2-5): NAGVMQNPRHLVRRRGQEARLRCSPMKGHSHVYWYRQLPEEGLKFMVYLQKENIIDESGMPKERFSAEFPKEGPSILRIQQVVRGDSAAYFCASSPTSGKETQYFGPGTRLLVL.

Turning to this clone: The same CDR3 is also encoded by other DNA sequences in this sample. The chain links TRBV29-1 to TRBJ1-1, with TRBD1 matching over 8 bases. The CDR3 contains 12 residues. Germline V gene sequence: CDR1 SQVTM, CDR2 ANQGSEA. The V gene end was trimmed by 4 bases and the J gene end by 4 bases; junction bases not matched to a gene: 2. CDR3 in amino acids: CSVVTGVTEAFF. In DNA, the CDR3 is TGCAGCGTTGTGACAGGGGTCACTGAAGCTTTCTTT.

The CDR3 nucleotides read TGTGCCAGCAGTACTCTGACAGGCCTGAACACCGGGGAGCTGTTTTTT. Translated, it gives CASSTLTGLNTGELFF. The chain combines TRBV28 with TRBJ2-2; D is possibly TRBD1 (6 bases). Deletions cut 5 bases from V and 1 base from J, with 14 bases between. The CDR3 runs to 16 residues. In germline, CDR1 is MDHEN, CDR2 SYDVKM.

CDR3: CASTRGGSYNEQFF. Here the CDR3 DNA reads TGTGCCAGCACCCGGGGGGGGAGCTACAATGAGCAGTTCTTC. The V call is TRBV27, the J call TRBJ2-1; TRBD2 matches 8 bases. CDR3 size: 14 residues. Trimming took 7 bases from V and 3 from J; bases not matched to a gene: 5. Germline V lookup: CDR1 MNHEY, CDR2 SMNVEV (reference sequence).

In DNA, the CDR3 is TGCGCCAGCAGTGGGGACAGGGGTTCTGGCTACACCTTC. It codes for CASSGDRGSGYTF. The V gene is TRBV10-2, the J gene TRBJ1-2; 10 bases are shared with TRBD1. Germline loops: CDR1 WSHSY, CDR2 SAAADI. This CDR3 contains 13 residues. J gave up 7 bases and V 4 bases, and 3 bases lay outside the gene matches.

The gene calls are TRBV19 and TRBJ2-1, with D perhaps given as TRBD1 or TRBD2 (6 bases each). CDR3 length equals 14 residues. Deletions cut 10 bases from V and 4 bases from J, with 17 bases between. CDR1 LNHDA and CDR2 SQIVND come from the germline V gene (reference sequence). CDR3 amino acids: CATQGGLGYNEQFF. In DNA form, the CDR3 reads TGTGCCACCCAAGGGGGGTTAGGGTACAATGAGCAGTTCTTC. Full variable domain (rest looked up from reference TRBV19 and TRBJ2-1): DGGITQSPKYLFRKEGQNVTLSCEQNLNHDAMYWYRQDPGQGLRLIYYSQIVNDFQKGDIAEGYSVSREKKESFPLTVTSAQKNPTAFYLCATQGGLGYNEQFFGPGTRLTVL.

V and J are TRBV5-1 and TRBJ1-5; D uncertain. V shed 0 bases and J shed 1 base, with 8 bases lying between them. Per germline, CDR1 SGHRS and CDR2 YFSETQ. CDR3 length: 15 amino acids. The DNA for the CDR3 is TGCGCCAGCAGCTTGGCCGGGGTGAGCAATCAGCCCCAGCATTTT. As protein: CASSLAGVSNQPQHF.

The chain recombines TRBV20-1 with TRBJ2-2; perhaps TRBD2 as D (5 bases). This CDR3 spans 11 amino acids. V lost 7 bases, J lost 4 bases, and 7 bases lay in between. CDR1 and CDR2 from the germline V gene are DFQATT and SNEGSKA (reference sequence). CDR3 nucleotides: TGCAGTGTGGCGGGCACCGGGGAGCTGTTTTTT. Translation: CSVAGTGELFF.

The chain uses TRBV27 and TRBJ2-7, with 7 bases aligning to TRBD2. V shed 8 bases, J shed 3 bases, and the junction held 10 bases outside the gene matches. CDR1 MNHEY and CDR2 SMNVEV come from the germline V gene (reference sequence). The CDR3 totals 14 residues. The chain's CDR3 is CASLLTGGHYEQYV. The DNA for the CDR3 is TGTGCCAGCCTTTTAACGGGGGGTCACTACGAGCAGTACGTC.

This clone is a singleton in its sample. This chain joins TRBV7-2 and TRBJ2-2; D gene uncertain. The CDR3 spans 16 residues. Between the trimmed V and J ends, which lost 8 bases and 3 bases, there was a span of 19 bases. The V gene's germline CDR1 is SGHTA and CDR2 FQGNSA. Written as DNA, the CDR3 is TGTGCCAGCGGACCGTCGGCGGTTGCTTACACCGGGGAGCTGTTTTTT. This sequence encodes CASGPSAVAYTGELFF.

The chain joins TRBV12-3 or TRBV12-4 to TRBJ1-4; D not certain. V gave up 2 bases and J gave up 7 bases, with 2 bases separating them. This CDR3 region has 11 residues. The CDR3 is CASSLSEKLFF. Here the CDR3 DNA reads TGTGCCAGCAGTTTATCTGAAAAACTGTTTTTT.

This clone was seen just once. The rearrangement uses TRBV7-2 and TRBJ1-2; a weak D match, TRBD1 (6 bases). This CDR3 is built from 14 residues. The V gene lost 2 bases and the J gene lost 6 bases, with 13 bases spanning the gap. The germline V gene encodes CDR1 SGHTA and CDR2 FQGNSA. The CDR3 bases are TGTGCCAGCAGCTTAAGGCAGGGGCCTGATGGCTACACCTTC. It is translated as CASSLRQGPDGYTF.

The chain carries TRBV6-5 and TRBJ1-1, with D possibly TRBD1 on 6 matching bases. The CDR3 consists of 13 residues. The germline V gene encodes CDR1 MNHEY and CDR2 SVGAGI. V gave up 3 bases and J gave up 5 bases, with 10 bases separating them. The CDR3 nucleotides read TGTGCCAGCAGTTATAGGGGGAGGACTGAAGCTTTCTTT. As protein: CASSYRGRTEAFF.

The CDR3 DNA sequence: TGTGCCAGCAGCTTGGCTTCACAGGGGCTCACTAATAATTCACCCCTCCACTTT. Amino acid sequence: CASSLASQGLTNNSPLHF. The chain uses TRBV5-6 and TRBJ1-6; 7 nucleotides agree with TRBD1. Germline V gene data show CDR1 as SGHDT and CDR2 as YYEEEE. V was pared by 0 bases and J by 5 bases, with 11 bases of the junction left unmatched. The CDR3 contains 18 residues.

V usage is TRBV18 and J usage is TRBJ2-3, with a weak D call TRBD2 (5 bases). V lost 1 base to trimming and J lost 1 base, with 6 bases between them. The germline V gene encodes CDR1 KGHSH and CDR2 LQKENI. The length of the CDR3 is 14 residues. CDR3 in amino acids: CASSPQRGTDTQYF. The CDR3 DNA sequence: TGTGCCAGCTCACCACAGAGGGGCACAGATACGCAGTATTTT. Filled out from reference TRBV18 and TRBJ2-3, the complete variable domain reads NAGVMQNPRHLVRRRGQEARLRCSPMKGHSHVYWYRQLPEEGLKFMVYLQKENIIDESGMPKERFSAEFPKEGPSILRIQQVVRGDSAAYFCASSPQRGTDTQYFGPGTRLTVL.

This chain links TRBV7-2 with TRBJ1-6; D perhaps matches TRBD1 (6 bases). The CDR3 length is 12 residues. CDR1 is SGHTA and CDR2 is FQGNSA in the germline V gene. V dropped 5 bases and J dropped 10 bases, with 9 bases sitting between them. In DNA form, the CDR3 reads TGTGCCAGCAGCAAACAGGGATCACCCCTCCACTTT. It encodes CASSKQGSPLHF.

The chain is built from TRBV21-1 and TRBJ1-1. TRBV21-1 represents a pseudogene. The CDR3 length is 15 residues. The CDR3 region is CASNERGLQNTEAFF. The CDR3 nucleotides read TGTGCCAGCAACGAACGCGGACTTCAGAACACTGAAGCTTTCTTT.